What follows are 24 T cell receptor beta chains derived from one specimen sequenced in a study of OX40 agonist ivuxolimab in advanced cancers. The assay was immunoSEQ multiplex PCR, and TCRdb's table has in-frame clones only and misses some. Here the sample spans roughly 100,000 clones, 90% being singletons. The sample was CD4+ or CD8+ T cells sorted from blood, taken in a trial of the OX40 agonist ivuxolimab. The receptors stem from an adult with an advanced solid tumor such as melanoma, head and neck, liver or kidney cancer.

As DNA, the CDR3 is TGTGCCAGTAGAAGTGGGCGGGACAACTATGGCTACACCTTC. Its protein is CASRSGRDNYGYTF. The chain uses TRBV19 and TRBJ1-2; D is perhaps TRBD1 (5 bases). CDR3 length equals 14 residues. Germline V CDR1 and CDR2: LNHDA, SQIVND (reference sequence). V lost 6 bases and J 2 bases, leaving 13 bases between the germline ends.

The genes are TRBV18 and TRBJ2-7; D remains unclear. Trimming left V 0 bases short and J 1 base short, with 7 bases between. CDR1 is KGHSH, CDR2 LQKENI, per germline. There are 14 residues in the CDR3. The CDR3 sequence: CASSPPGQSYEQYF. DNA for the CDR3: TGTGCCAGCTCACCACCGGGCCAATCCTACGAGCAGTACTTC.

This clone has a single count. The chain couples TRBV7-2 to TRBJ2-3; 8 bases are a match to TRBD1. CDR3 size: 15 residues. After removal of 3 bases from V and 6 bases from J, the junction contained 8 bases not matched to a gene. The germline gives CDR1 SGHTA, CDR2 FQGNSA. The CDR3 DNA sequence: TGTGCCAGCAGCTTCCGAGACAGGGGAAGGGATACGCAGTATTTT. This codes for CASSFRDRGRDTQYF.

This rearrangement joins TRBV4-3 to TRBJ2-3, with D unresolved. Germline lookup yields CDR1 LGHNA and CDR2 YSLEER. V shed 2 bases and J shed 1 base, with 7 bases lying between them. This CDR3 is 14 amino acids long. The DNA for the CDR3 is TGCGCCAGCAGCCAAAGGACCGGCACAGATACGCAGTATTTT. The encoded protein is CASSQRTGTDTQYF.

J is TRBJ1-2 and V is TRBV5-4; D uncertain. The V gene's germline CDR1 is SGHNT and CDR2 YYREEE (reference sequence). The CDR3 runs to 13 residues. Between the trimmed V and J ends, which lost 9 bases and 7 bases, there was a span of 19 bases. The CDR3 coding sequence is TGTGCCACCACCATGGAGACACTGAGTGGCTACACCTTC. This sequence encodes CATTMETLSGYTF.

This chain uses TRBV29-1 with TRBJ2-3; perhaps TRBD1 as D (5 bases). Trimming stripped 6 bases from V and 1 base from J, with 11 bases between. CDR1 SQVTM and CDR2 ANQGSEA come from the germline V gene. This CDR3 is 13 amino acids long. The DNA of the CDR3 is TGCAGCGTCTTGGGGCCTGGCACAGATACGCAGTATTTT. This gives the protein CSVLGPGTDTQYF.

The CDR3 DNA sequence: TGCGCCAGCAGCTTGGCTCCCACTGAAGCTTTCTTT. This codes for CASSLAPTEAFF. V and J are TRBV5-1 and TRBJ1-1; D uncertain. Germline V gene sequence: CDR1 SGHRS, CDR2 YFSETQ. The CDR3 consists of 12 residues. V gave up 0 bases and J gave up 4 bases, with 4 bases separating them.

V is TRBV5-4 and J is TRBJ2-7, with 7 bases lining up with TRBD1. V lost 4 bases and J lost 6; bases outside the gene matches: 13. Germline CDR1 is SGHNT and CDR2 is YYREEE (reference sequence). The CDR3 is made up of 15 amino acids. The CDR3 region is CASSQVTGTYGEQYF. DNA of the CDR3: TGTGCCAGCAGCCAGGTGACAGGGACGTACGGCGAGCAGTACTTC.

The chain links TRBV28 to TRBJ2-3; 13 nucleotides agree with TRBD2. The CDR3 consists of 17 residues. The germline V gene encodes CDR1 MDHEN and CDR2 SYDVKM. The trim removed 2 bases at V and 2 bases at J, leaving 4 bases unmatched. In nucleotides, the CDR3 is TGTGCCAGCAGTTTACACGGGACTAGCGGGGTCACAGATACGCAGTATTTT. Translated, it gives CASSLHGTSGVTDTQYF.

The chain joins TRBV13 to TRBJ1-6, with D maybe TRBD1 (6 bases). This CDR3 has 15 residues. V lost 2 bases and J 6 bases, leaving 11 bases between the germline ends. Germline loops: CDR1 PRHDT, CDR2 FYEKMQ (reference sequence). DNA for the CDR3: TGTGCCAGCAGCTTAACGTCAGGGGCTAATTCACCCCTCCACTTT. Protein: CASSLTSGANSPLHF.

J is TRBJ2-5 and V is TRBV30, with D possibly being TRBD1 (5 bases). Germline lookup yields CDR1 GTSNPN and CDR2 SVGIG (reference sequence). The length of the CDR3 is 11 residues. Trimming removed 7 bases from V and 5 bases from J, with 11 bases in between. The CDR3, as DNA: TGTGCCTCGACAGTTTCGGAGACCCAGTACTTC. This gives the protein CASTVSETQYF.

This rearrangement joins TRBV30 to TRBJ1-5; a weak D match, TRBD1 (5 bases). Trimming shortened V by 0 bases and J by 2 bases, and 14 bases separated the two germline ends. The CDR3 totals 16 residues. CDR1 is GTSNPN and CDR2 is SVGIG in the germline V gene (reference sequence). CDR3 residues: CAWSVYRGRGNQPQHF. CDR3 nucleotides: TGTGCCTGGAGTGTATACCGGGGGAGAGGCAATCAGCCCCAGCATTTT.

This chain uses TRBV4-3 with TRBJ2-5; no definite D call. The germline V gene has CDR1 LGHNA and CDR2 YSLEER. The CDR3 covers 13 residues. V lost 4 bases and J lost 2, with 8 bases in between. DNA for the CDR3: TGCGCCAGCAGCCGAAGGGAACAAGAGACCCAGTACTTC. Its translation: CASSRREQETQYF.

The chain uses TRBV18 and TRBJ1-1; D is ambiguous. V shed 1 base and J shed 1 base, with 7 bases lying between them. The V gene's germline CDR1 is KGHSH and CDR2 LQKENI. This CDR3 contains 14 residues. The CDR3 spells CASSPLRQNTEAFF. In DNA, the CDR3 is TGTGCCAGCTCACCACTGAGGCAGAACACTGAAGCTTTCTTT.

The chain links TRBV28 to TRBJ1-4, with D possibly TRBD1 on 5 matching bases. CDR3 length equals 14 residues. The germline V gene has CDR1 MDHEN and CDR2 SYDVKM. V was clipped by 4 bases and J by 7 bases, with 13 bases between them. For the CDR3, the DNA is TGTGCCAGCAGTTCCCCGGGGGAACGTGAAAAACTGTTTTTT. Its translation: CASSSPGEREKLFF.

CDR3 DNA sequence: TGTGCCAGTAGTCCGGGGATTATGAACACTGAAGCTTTCTTT. It is translated as CASSPGIMNTEAFF. The J gene is TRBJ1-1, the V gene TRBV19, with D uncertain. Germline assignment: CDR1 LNHDA and CDR2 SQIVND (reference sequence). The V gene lost 5 bases and the J gene lost 0 bases, with 10 bases spanning the gap. The CDR3 contains 14 residues.

The genes are TRBV6-5 and TRBJ1-1; possibly TRBD1 for D (6 bases). Germline assignment: CDR1 MNHEY and CDR2 SVGAGI. Between the trimmed V and J ends, which lost 4 bases and 8 bases, there was a span of 14 bases. The CDR3 has 13 amino acids. The CDR3 DNA follows: TGTGCCAGCAGTTCGCCAAGGACAGTAGAAGCTTTCTTT. Translating gives CASSSPRTVEAFF.

This clone was found once. This sequence joins TRBV5-4 and TRBJ2-1; possibly TRBD1 for D (6 bases). The germline V and J ends were trimmed by 3 bases and 4 bases, with 14 bases remaining between them. Germline CDR1 is SGHNT and CDR2 is YYREEE (reference sequence). The CDR3 has 15 amino acids. CDR3 loop: CASSSGQGYYNEQFF. Here the CDR3 DNA reads TGTGCCAGCAGCTCGGGCCAGGGGTATTACAATGAGCAGTTCTTC.

The V call is TRBV5-1, the J call TRBJ2-3; 9 nucleotides align to TRBD2. This CDR3 is 18 amino acids long. Germline V CDR1 and CDR2: SGHRS, YFSETQ. Trimming at V came to 1 base and at J to 6 bases, leaving 15 bases not matched to a gene. CDR3 protein: CASSLYASGVTARDTQYF. The CDR3 DNA is TGCGCCAGCAGCTTGTACGCTAGCGGGGTAACCGCGAGGGATACGCAGTATTTT.

The sample holds a few counts of this clone. This rearrangement joins TRBV9 to TRBJ1-4; D might be TRBD1 (6 bases). The germline CDR1 and CDR2 sequences are SGDLS and YYNGEE. The CDR3 spans 14 residues. V lost 3 bases to trimming and J lost 7 bases, with 13 bases between them. CDR3: CASSEGVHPEKLFF. The CDR3 region has the DNA TGTGCCAGCAGCGAGGGGGTCCACCCTGAAAAACTGTTTTTT.

Worth noting for this clone: Other DNA sequences of this sample code for an identical CDR3. The chain couples TRBV7-9 to TRBJ1-6; D is ambiguous. The CDR3 covers 16 residues. The V gene lost 1 base and the J gene lost 5 bases, with 12 bases spanning the gap. The V gene's germline CDR1 is SEHNR and CDR2 FQNEAQ (reference sequence). The CDR3 protein is CASSLGGLYNNSPLHF. The CDR3 bases are TGTGCCAGCAGCTTAGGAGGCCTTTACAATAATTCACCCCTCCACTTT. Full variable domain (missing parts from reference TRBV7-9 and TRBJ1-6): DTGVSQNPRHKITKRGQNVTFRCDPISEHNRLYWYRQTLGQGPEFLTYFQNEAQLEKSRLLSDRFSAERPKGSFSTLEIQRTEQGDSAMYLCASSLGGLYNNSPLHFGNGTRLTVT.

This clone was seen just once. The rearrangement links TRBV27 to TRBJ1-4; possible D gene TRBD1, 6 bases. Trimming removed 3 bases from V and 0 bases from J, with 8 bases in between. This CDR3 spans 15 amino acids. Germline V gene lookup returns CDR1 MNHEY and CDR2 SMNVEV (reference sequence). The CDR3 DNA sequence: TGTGCCAGCAGTTTTAACAGGGCAACTAATGAAAAACTGTTTTTT. Translating it yields CASSFNRATNEKLFF.

The V gene is TRBV1, the J gene TRBJ2-1; the D call in the table, TRBD2, was not verified against the DNA. TRBV1 is a pseudogene segment. CDR3 length equals 15 residues. The CDR3 sequence: CTSSQLLAGANEQFF. In DNA, the CDR3 is TGCACCAGCAGCCAATTATTAGCGGGGGCCAATGAGCAGTTCTTC.

V is TRBV6-1 and J is TRBJ2-1; 7 bases match TRBD1. J gave up 10 bases and V 3 bases, and 6 bases lay outside the gene matches. The CDR3 is made up of 13 amino acids. Germline V gene sequence: CDR1 MNHNS, CDR2 SASEGT. The CDR3 spells CASSETGSREQFF. The CDR3 DNA reads TGTGCCAGCAGTGAGACAGGGTCTCGGGAGCAGTTCTTC.